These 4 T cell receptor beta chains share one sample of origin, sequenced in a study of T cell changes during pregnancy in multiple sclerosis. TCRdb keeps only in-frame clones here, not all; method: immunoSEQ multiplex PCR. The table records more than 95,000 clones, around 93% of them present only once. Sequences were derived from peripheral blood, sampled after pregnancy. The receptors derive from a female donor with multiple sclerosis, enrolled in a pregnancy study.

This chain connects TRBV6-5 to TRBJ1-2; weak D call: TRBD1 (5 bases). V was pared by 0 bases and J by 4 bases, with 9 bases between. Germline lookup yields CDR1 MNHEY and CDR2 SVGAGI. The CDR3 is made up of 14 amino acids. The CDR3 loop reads CASSYSDKVYGYTF. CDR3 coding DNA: TGTGCCAGCAGTTACTCGGACAAAGTCTATGGCTACACCTTC.

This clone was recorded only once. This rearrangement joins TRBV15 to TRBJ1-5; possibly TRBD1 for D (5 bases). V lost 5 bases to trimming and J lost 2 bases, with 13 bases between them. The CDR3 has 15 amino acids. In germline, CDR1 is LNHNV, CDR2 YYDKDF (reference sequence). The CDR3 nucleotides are TGTGCCACCAGCGGGGGAGGGTTCGGCAATCAGCCCCAGCATTTT. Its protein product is CATSGGGFGNQPQHF. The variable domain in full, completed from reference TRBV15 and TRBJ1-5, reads DAMVIQNPRYQVTQFGKPVTLSCSQTLNHNVMYWYQQKSSQAPKLLFHYYDKDFNNEADTPDNFQSRRPNTSFCFLDIRSPGLGDTAMYLCATSGGGFGNQPQHFGDGTRLSIL.

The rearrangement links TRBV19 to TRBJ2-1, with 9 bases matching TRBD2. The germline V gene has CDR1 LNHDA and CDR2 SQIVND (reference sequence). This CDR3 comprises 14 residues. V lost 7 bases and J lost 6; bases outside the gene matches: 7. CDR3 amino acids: CASNPGLASNEQFF. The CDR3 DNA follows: TGTGCCAGTAATCCGGGACTAGCCTCCAATGAGCAGTTCTTC.

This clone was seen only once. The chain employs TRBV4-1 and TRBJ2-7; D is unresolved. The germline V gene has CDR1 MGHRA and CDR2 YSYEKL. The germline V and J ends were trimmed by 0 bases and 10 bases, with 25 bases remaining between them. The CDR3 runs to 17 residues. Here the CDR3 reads CASSQDEFLGREAKQYF. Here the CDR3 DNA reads TGCGCCAGCAGCCAAGATGAGTTCCTCGGAAGAGAGGCTAAACAGTACTTC.